The 29 T cell receptor beta chains below come from one sample, sequenced in a study of early T cells in non-severe SARS-CoV-2 infection. TCRdb re-called the 5' RACE reads through MiXCR, storing one row per CDR3 protein. The sample holds tens of thousands of distinct CDR3 sequences; over 10% are singletons and the top ten take about 4.2%. The specimen was whole blood. The receptors derive from an adult who was a healthcare worker with PCR-confirmed SARS-CoV-2 infection or an uninfected control (not recorded which).

The chain links TRBV5-6 to TRBJ2-7; 15 bases line up with TRBD2. Trimming removed 4 bases from V and 3 bases from J; junction bases left unmatched: 8. This CDR3 contains 17 residues. Per germline, CDR1 SGHDT and CDR2 YYEEEE. The CDR3 here is CASSLGTSGGPVYEQYF. In DNA, the CDR3 is TGTGCCAGCAGCCTCGGGACTAGCGGGGGGCCTGTCTACGAGCAGTACTTC.

The chain couples TRBV12-3 or TRBV12-4 to TRBJ2-5, with 9 nucleotides matching TRBD2. After removal of 8 bases from V and 2 bases from J, the junction contained 6 bases not matched to a gene. CDR3 length: 14 residues. CDR3: CASRLAVWQETQYF. For the CDR3, the DNA is TGTGCCAGCCGACTAGCGGTATGGCAAGAGACCCAGTACTTC.

This clonotype showed up just a few times. The chain couples TRBV6-5 to TRBJ1-1, with D perhaps matching TRBD1 (6 bases). Germline CDR1 is MNHEY and CDR2 is SVGAGI. This CDR3 has 14 residues. The V end lost 5 bases, the J end lost 1 base, and 11 bases lay between the germline ends. Here the CDR3 DNA reads TGTGCCAGCAGTGCCGGGACAAAGAACACTGAAGCTTTCTTT. Residues: CASSAGTKNTEAFF.

V is TRBV4-2 and J is TRBJ2-7; no definite D call. The CDR3 length is 14 residues. The V and J ends lost 1 base and 3 bases respectively, with 10 bases between them. The germline V gene encodes CDR1 LGHNA and CDR2 YNFKEQ. The CDR3 DNA reads as TGTGCCAGCAGCCAAGCTGTTGGATTCTACGAGCAGTACTTC. It is translated as CASSQAVGFYEQYF.

This clonotype was counted a few times. This sequence joins TRBV5-4 and TRBJ2-2; D unclear. Germline V gives CDR1 SGHNT, CDR2 YYREEE (reference sequence). The V end was cut by 0 bases, the J end by 2 bases, with 11 bases between. The CDR3 covers 16 residues. The CDR3, as DNA: TGTGCCAGCAGCTTGGAGTTCGGCCAAAACACCGGGGAGCTGTTTTTT. This codes for CASSLEFGQNTGELFF.

The rearrangement uses TRBV18 and TRBJ2-7, with 9 bases aligning to TRBD1. J lost 4 bases, V lost 6 bases, and 4 bases had no gene match. CDR3 length: 13 residues. The germline gives CDR1 KGHSH, CDR2 LQKENI. In DNA form, the CDR3 reads TGTGCCAGCTCGGTGACAGGGGGTTACGAGCAGTACTTC. Protein product: CASSVTGGYEQYF.

Many counts were recorded for this clonotype. V gene TRBV4-3 combines with J gene TRBJ1-1; D remains ambiguous. CDR1 and CDR2 from the germline V gene are LGHNA and YSLEER. The V and J ends lost 0 bases and 11 bases respectively, with 19 bases between them. CDR3 size: 15 residues. CDR3 region: CASSQEDGKNWEAFF. CDR3 DNA: TGCGCCAGCAGCCAAGAAGACGGGAAGAATTGGGAGGCTTTCTTT.

The chain has TRBV10-2 and TRBJ2-5; the D is unclear. V was pared by 2 bases and J by 1 base, with 8 bases between. The CDR3 is 14 amino acids. Germline CDR1 WSHSY, CDR2 SAAADI. The CDR3 coding sequence is TGCGCCAGCAGTGAGCGGACCCGCCAAGAGACCCAGTACTTC. It is translated as CASSERTRQETQYF.

J is TRBJ1-5 and V is TRBV30; no firm D call. Between the trimmed V and J ends, which lost 3 bases and 4 bases, there was a span of 4 bases. This CDR3 region has 11 residues. In germline, CDR1 is GTSNPN, CDR2 SVGIG (reference sequence). The CDR3 nucleotides are TGTGCCTGGAGGCAGAATCAGCCCCAGCATTTT. This codes for CAWRQNQPQHF.

This clonotype was seen repeatedly, ten times or more. The rearrangement links TRBV11-2 to TRBJ2-2; 8 positions agree with TRBD2. The V gene end was trimmed by 3 bases and the J gene end by 1 base; junction bases not matched to a gene: 1. The germline gives CDR1 SGHAT, CDR2 FQNNGV. This CDR3 comprises 15 residues. The DNA of the CDR3 is TGTGCCAGCAGCTTGCTAGCGGGGAACACCGGGGAGCTGTTTTTT. This gives the protein CASSLLAGNTGELFF.

There are many counts of this clonotype. The genes are TRBV4-2 and TRBJ2-4; 8 bases line up with TRBD2. This CDR3 has 17 residues. CDR1 is LGHNA and CDR2 is YNFKEQ in the germline V gene. V lost 1 base, J lost 6 bases, and 11 bases stayed unmatched. Here the CDR3 DNA reads TGTGCCAGCAGCCAAGTAGTACGGGGGGGCCGAGGAAACATTCAGTACTTC. Translation: CASSQVVRGGRGNIQYF.

The chain recombines TRBV6-5 with TRBJ2-1; 7 nucleotides match TRBD1. V shed 5 bases and J 0 bases; nucleotides not matched to a gene: 7. The CDR3 runs 16 residues. The germline V gene has CDR1 MNHEY and CDR2 SVGAGI. The CDR3 nucleotides read TGTGCCAGCAGTCCTGGACAGGCGAGCTCCTACAATGAGCAGTTCTTC. Encoded protein: CASSPGQASSYNEQFF.

This clonotype turned up a few times. V and J are TRBV13 and TRBJ2-7; D unclear. This CDR3 has 14 residues. Germline lookup yields CDR1 PRHDT and CDR2 FYEKMQ (reference sequence). The V end was cut by 3 bases, the J end by 0 bases, with 9 bases between. The CDR3 DNA is TGTGCCAGCAGCTTTTACGGGCGCTCCTACGAGCAGTACTTC. This codes for CASSFYGRSYEQYF.

V usage is TRBV11-2 and J usage is TRBJ2-5; 9 nucleotides align to TRBD2. Per germline, CDR1 SGHAT and CDR2 FQNNGV. The CDR3 is made up of 13 amino acids. Trimming removed 10 bases from V and 5 bases from J; junction bases left unmatched: 8. Written as DNA, the CDR3 is TGTGCCACCAGGACTAGCGAGAGGGAGACCCAGTACTTC. It is translated as CATRTSERETQYF.

This chain connects TRBV7-2 to TRBJ2-5; D unresolved. The CDR3 is made up of 16 amino acids. Germline CDR1 reads SGHTA; CDR2 reads FQGNSA. The germline V and J ends were trimmed by 1 base and 1 base, with 13 bases remaining between them. As DNA, the CDR3 is TGTGCCAGCAGCTTAGGATGGGCAGTGGTCCAAGAGACCCAGTACTTC. Translation gives CASSLGWAVVQETQYF.

The chain couples TRBV5-1 to TRBJ2-3; 7 bases are shared with TRBD2. V lost 6 bases to trimming and J lost 1 base; unmatched junction nucleotides: 14. The CDR3 has 17 residues. The germline V gene encodes CDR1 SGHRS and CDR2 YFSETQ. The chain's CDR3 is CASTLAVPGGGTDTQYF. The CDR3 region has the DNA TGCGCCAGCACCCTAGCGGTGCCAGGCGGTGGCACAGATACGCAGTATTTT.

The rearrangement links TRBV7-9 to TRBJ2-7, with unresolved D. Germline V gene lookup returns CDR1 SEHNR and CDR2 FQNEAQ (reference sequence). The V end lost 8 bases, the J end lost 0 bases, and 14 bases lay between the germline ends. The CDR3 is 14 residues long. CDR3 loop: CASGSWELSYEQYF. CDR3 nucleotides: TGTGCCAGCGGCAGCTGGGAACTCTCCTACGAGCAGTACTTC.

In this sample, this clonotype turned up many times. V and J are TRBV6-5 and TRBJ1-4; the D gene is possibly TRBD1 (6 bases). V lost 6 bases to trimming and J lost 7 bases, with 12 bases between them. Germline V CDR1 and CDR2: MNHEY, SVGAGI. The CDR3 sequence is 13 residues long. The CDR3 DNA follows: TGTGCCAGCAGAAACAGGGAGAGTGAAAAACTGTTTTTT. It translates to CASRNRESEKLFF.

This clonotype was counted between two and nine times. The chain has TRBV6-1 and TRBJ1-2; 10 nucleotides line up with TRBD1. This CDR3 has 17 residues. Looked up from germline, CDR1 is MNHNS and CDR2 is SASEGT. Trimming cost V 6 bases and J 0 bases; bases outside gene matches: 10. The CDR3 nucleotides read TGTGCCAGCAGGGGCCGGGACAGGGGTCTGGCTAACTATGGCTACACCTTC. Translating it yields CASRGRDRGLANYGYTF.

This clonotype was seen only once. This chain joins TRBV29-1 and TRBJ1-1, with no clear D. CDR1 is SQVTM, CDR2 ANQGSEA, per germline. The CDR3 sequence is 14 residues long. The V end lost 2 bases, the J end lost 4 bases, and 14 bases lay between the germline ends. CDR3 region: CSVEQSPQSTEAFF. The DNA of the CDR3 is TGCAGCGTTGAACAGAGCCCTCAATCCACTGAAGCTTTCTTT.

The gene calls are TRBV5-1 and TRBJ2-2; 8 bases match TRBD1. With V trimmed by 7 bases and J by 3 bases, 5 bases remained unmatched. Germline CDR1 reads SGHRS; CDR2 reads YFSETQ. The CDR3 is 14 amino acids. For the CDR3, the DNA is TGCGCCAGCCGCGGACAGGGAGACACCGGGGAGCTGTTTTTT. Translation gives CASRGQGDTGELFF.

In this sample, this clonotype turned up many times. This rearrangement joins TRBV20-1 to TRBJ1-4; a weak D match, TRBD1 (5 bases). This CDR3 has 17 residues. Trimming stripped 0 bases from V and 3 bases from J, with 17 bases between. Per the germline V gene, CDR1 is DFQATT and CDR2 is SNEGSKA (reference sequence). The CDR3 bases are TGCAGTGCTAGAGAGAGAGACTCCAGGGAGTCTAATGAAAAACTGTTTTTT. It codes for CSARERDSRESNEKLFF.

The rearrangement links TRBV20-1 to TRBJ2-7, with a possible D match to TRBD2 (6 bases). The CDR3 is 15 amino acids. Germline-derived CDR1 and CDR2 are DFQATT and SNEGSKA (reference sequence). Trimming shortened V by 0 bases and J by 0 bases, and 12 bases separated the two germline ends. CDR3 DNA: TGCAGTGCTAGAGATCTAGCGAGAGCCTCCTACGAGCAGTACTTC. Encoded protein: CSARDLARASYEQYF.

This clonotype has a count of ten or more. The chain employs TRBV7-2 and TRBJ2-7, with 8 positions matching TRBD1. The CDR3 spans 14 residues. Germline V gene lookup returns CDR1 SGHTA and CDR2 FQGNSA. Unmatched junction bases numbered 8, after V lost 5 bases and J lost 5 bases. In DNA form, the CDR3 reads TGTGCCAGCAGCCAACGACAGGGGATGAACGAGCAGTACTTC. Translating gives CASSQRQGMNEQYF.

In its sample, this clonotype was seen many times. The CDR3 DNA reads TGTGCCAGCAGCGAAACTATGAACACTGAAGCTTTCTTT. As protein: CASSETMNTEAFF. This chain joins TRBV14 and TRBJ1-1; D not certain. CDR3 length equals 13 residues. The V end was cut by 5 bases, the J end by 0 bases, with 7 bases between. Germline V gene lookup returns CDR1 SGHDN and CDR2 FVKESK.

This clonotype was seen a few times. This chain joins TRBV29-1 and TRBJ2-6, with D perhaps matching TRBD2 (6 bases). The V gene's germline CDR1 is SQVTM and CDR2 ANQGSEA. CDR3 size: 18 residues. Between the trimmed V and J ends, which lost 0 bases and 1 base, there was a span of 16 bases. The CDR3 reads CSVEEREGRTSGANVLTF. The CDR3 nucleotides read TGCAGCGTTGAAGAGCGCGAAGGGAGGACTTCTGGGGCCAACGTCCTGACTTTC.

This clonotype showed up just a few times. The V gene is TRBV4-1, the J gene TRBJ2-1; D call uncertain. V lost 2 bases, J lost 3 bases, and 2 bases lay in between. The V gene's germline CDR1 is MGHRA and CDR2 YSYEKL. This CDR3 is 12 amino acids long. DNA for the CDR3: TGCGCCAGCAGCCAAATCTACAATGAGCAGTTCTTC. The encoded protein is CASSQIYNEQFF.

This clonotype has a handful of counts. V is TRBV12-3 or TRBV12-4 and J is TRBJ1-6, with 10 bases lining up with TRBD1. This CDR3 has 14 residues. V shed 8 bases, J shed 10 bases, and the junction held 8 bases outside the gene matches. CDR3 loop: CASGRDRGQSPLHF. The CDR3 DNA follows: TGTGCCAGCGGGCGTGACAGGGGGCAATCACCCCTCCACTTT.

In this sample, this clonotype turned up many times. The genes are TRBV7-9 and TRBJ2-3; D call uncertain. The CDR3 length is 14 residues. Germline V gene lookup returns CDR1 SEHNR and CDR2 FQNEAQ (reference sequence). Deletions cut 0 bases from V and 2 bases from J, with 6 bases between. The CDR3 region is CASSLAGFTDTQYF. The CDR3 DNA follows: TGTGCCAGCAGCTTAGCCGGTTTCACAGATACGCAGTATTTT.